The following is a TCR beta chain sequence with its context. The CDR3 loop spans 15 amino acids. V dropped 5 bases and J dropped 1; count of bases not matched to a gene: 7. CDR1 is PRHDT, CDR2 FYEKMQ, per germline (reference sequence). This record comes from a study of T cell changes during pregnancy in multiple sclerosis. Produced via immunoSEQ multiplex PCR; TCRdb's table is partial and in-frame only. This sample has fewer than 40,000 clones, with roughly 93% found just once. The chain carries TRBV13 and TRBJ1-1, with 7 positions matching TRBD1. Material: CD4+ T cells from peripheral blood mononuclear cells, obtained after pregnancy. This receptor was obtained from a female donor with multiple sclerosis, enrolled in a pregnancy study. CDR3 sequence (DNA): TGTGCCAGCAGCAAATTACAGGGGCAGAACACTGAAGCTTTCTTT. It translates to CASSKLQGQNTEAFF.